The rows below give T cell receptor beta chains drawn from one sample of a study of PD-1 blockade in classical Hodgkin lymphoma. Measured with immunoSEQ multiplex PCR; TCRdb has only the in-frame clones, and not every one. The sample lists some 58,000 clones, around nine tenths seen once, with 8% in the top ten. The sample here was peripheral blood mononuclear cells (PBMCs), taken before the fourth cycle of nivolumab. The origin of the receptors is a human donor with classical Hodgkin lymphoma. CDR3s leave out the opening cysteine and the closing phenylalanine or tryptophan. The order of the fields is J gene, V gene, clone size, CDR3 protein. Part of the rows lack a size; the others show once, few, many or a class for expanded clones.

>TRBJ2-6|TRBV13|few
ASSSDKFSGANVLT
>TRBJ1-6|TRBV5-4|-
ASSFPGSPLH
>TRBJ2-2|TRBV7-9|-
ASSNTGNTGELF
>TRBJ1-5|TRBV28|-
ASWTGGATKPQH
>TRBJ2-2|TRBV7-2|-
ASSLVSGSLYGELF
>TRBJ2-7|TRBV7-9|-
ASSGGTGGGSYEQY
>TRBJ1-6|TRBV5-5|-
ASSSTGLSSYNSPLH
>TRBJ2-3|TRBV27|-
ASSLLGKSDTQY
>TRBJ1-4|TRBV13|-
ASSLDRLGEKLF
>TRBJ2-1|TRBV5-8|-
ASSLRGGHYNEQF
>TRBJ2-7|TRBV5-4|-
ASSPVAGGPGEQY
>TRBJ2-1|TRBV7-6|-
ASSHLAAYNEQF
>TRBJ2-3|TRBV7-2|-
ASSVLAGVGDTQY
>TRBJ2-7|TRBV27|-
ASSRPGLAGDYEQY
>TRBJ2-2|TRBV7-9|-
ASSLVFSGTGELF
>TRBJ1-2|TRBV7-2|-
ASSPGTANYGYT
>TRBJ2-3|TRBV2|-
ASSDLVAETSTDTQY
>TRBJ2-7|TRBV27|-
ASSLGTSGYEQY
>TRBJ1-3|TRBV9|-
ASSPTGQGNTIY
>TRBJ1-5|TRBV5-5|-
ASSPWGGIGQPQH
>TRBJ1-3|TRBV6-5|-
ASSYSGGIGNTIY
>TRBJ2-5|TRBV7-8|-
ASSVGTSGRDVRETQY
>TRBJ2-7|TRBV19|-
ASSIGGTGYEQY
>TRBJ2-5|TRBV7-2|-
ASSLGVTQY
>TRBJ2-1|TRBV5-4|-
ASSPDASSYNEQF
>TRBJ2-7|TRBV13|-
ASSSSTSETYEQY
>TRBJ2-5|TRBV6-5|-
ASSYASGETQY
>TRBJ2-1|TRBV4-2|once
ASSQEGEGGGSEQF
>TRBJ2-7|TRBV14|-
ASSRTGSPYEQY
>TRBJ2-7|TRBV10-2|-
ASSDNKGGNEQY
>TRBJ1-6|TRBV4-1|-
ASSQGTGVSPLH